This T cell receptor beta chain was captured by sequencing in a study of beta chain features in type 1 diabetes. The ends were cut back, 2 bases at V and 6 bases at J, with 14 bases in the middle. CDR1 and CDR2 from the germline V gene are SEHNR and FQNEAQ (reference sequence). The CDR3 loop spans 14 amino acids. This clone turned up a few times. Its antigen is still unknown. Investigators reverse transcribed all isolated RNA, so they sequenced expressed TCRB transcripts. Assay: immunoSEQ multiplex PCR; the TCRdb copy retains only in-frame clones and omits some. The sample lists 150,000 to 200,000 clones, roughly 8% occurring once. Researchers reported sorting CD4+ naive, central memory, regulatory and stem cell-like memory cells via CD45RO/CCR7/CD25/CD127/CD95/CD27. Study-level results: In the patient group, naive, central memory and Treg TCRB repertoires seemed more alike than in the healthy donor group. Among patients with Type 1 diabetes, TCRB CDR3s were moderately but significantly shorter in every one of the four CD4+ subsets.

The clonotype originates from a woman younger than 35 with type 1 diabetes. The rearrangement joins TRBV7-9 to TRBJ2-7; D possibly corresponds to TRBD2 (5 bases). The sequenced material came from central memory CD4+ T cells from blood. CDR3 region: CASSLLAVTGEQYF. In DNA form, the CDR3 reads TGTGCCAGCAGCTTACTAGCTGTTACGGGCGAGCAGTACTTC.